Following are 18 T cell receptor beta chains from one sample sequenced in a study of cytomegalovirus exposure and HLA in healthy donors. 13 Jbeta primers and 60 Vbeta primers were used for the PCR. Assay: immunoSEQ multiplex PCR; the TCRdb copy retains only in-frame clones and omits some. The data hold 150,000 to 200,000 clones, with 75% observed a single time. Sequences were obtained from PBMCs. Receptors were obtained from a woman between 40 and 50 years old in good health and CMV-seropositive.

The chain couples TRBV11-2 to TRBJ1-1; D remains unclear. V was shortened by 2 bases and J by 1 base, with 8 bases between the two germline ends. Germline V gene sequence: CDR1 SGHAT, CDR2 FQNNGV. The CDR3 totals 14 residues. CDR3 amino acids: CASSLRGENTEAFF. In nucleotides, the CDR3 is TGTGCCAGCAGCTTACGCGGAGAGAACACTGAAGCTTTCTTT.

CDR3 sequence: CASSLGWGRQNNEQFF. The CDR3 nucleotides are TGCGCCAGCAGCTTGGGATGGGGGAGGCAAAACAATGAGCAGTTCTTC. The gene calls are TRBV5-1 and TRBJ2-1; maybe TRBD2 (6 bases). Trimming pared 0 bases from V and 5 bases from J, leaving 15 bases between. Germline CDR1 is SGHRS and CDR2 is YFSETQ. There are 16 residues in the CDR3.

The J gene is TRBJ2-7, the V gene TRBV7-2, with D tentatively TRBD1 (5 bases). The CDR3 runs 13 residues. Per germline, CDR1 SGHTA and CDR2 FQGNSA. Deletions cut 6 bases from V and 4 bases from J, with 13 bases between. The CDR3 DNA is TGTGCCAGCAGTGCAGGGCCCGGGTACGAGCAGTACTTC. It is translated as CASSAGPGYEQYF.

The rearrangement joins TRBV27 to TRBJ2-5, with D possibly TRBD1 on 5 matching bases. The J call is in doubt because the DNA end fits TRBJ2-7 better. Germline loops: CDR1 MNHEY, CDR2 SMNVEV (reference sequence). The CDR3 is 14 amino acids. This CDR3 is CASSLSVKGYEQYF. In nucleotides, the CDR3 is TGTGCCAGCAGTTTATCGGTTAAGGGGTACGAGCAGTACTTC.

V and J are TRBV2 and TRBJ2-5; 9 positions agree with TRBD1. The CDR3 is 15 residues long. CDR1 and CDR2 from the germline V gene are SNHLY and FYNNEI. V was pared by 7 bases and J by 4 bases, with 10 bases of the junction left unmatched. The CDR3 nucleotides read TGTGCCAGCATTTCCGACAGGGGGTATCGAGAGACCCAGTACTTC. This gives the protein CASISDRGYRETQYF.

The chain carries TRBV11-2 and TRBJ2-1, with a possible D match to TRBD1 (6 bases). The germline CDR1 and CDR2 sequences are SGHAT and FQNNGV. The CDR3 loop spans 13 amino acids. The V gene lost 0 bases and the J gene lost 12 bases, with 12 bases spanning the gap. CDR3 in DNA: TGTGCCAGCAGCTTAGATCTTAGCAGGGGGCAGTTCTTC. It yields the protein CASSLDLSRGQFF.

The chain recombines TRBV19 with TRBJ1-4; tentatively, D is TRBD1 (5 bases). The germline V and J ends were trimmed by 5 bases and 11 bases, with 18 bases remaining between them. The CDR3 is 14 residues long. Germline V lookup: CDR1 LNHDA, CDR2 SQIVND (reference sequence). As DNA, the CDR3 is TGTGCCAGTAGTCTCCCCGGGGGACCGGGGAAACTGTTTTTT. Protein product: CASSLPGGPGKLFF.

The V gene is TRBV19, the J gene TRBJ2-7; TRBD2 matches 8 bases. From germline, CDR1 is LNHDA and CDR2 SQIVND (reference sequence). The ends lost 1 base at V and 2 bases at J; junction bases unmatched: 7. The CDR3 has 16 residues. The CDR3 loop reads CASSIARGRKAYEQYF. The CDR3 coding sequence is TGTGCCAGTAGTATAGCGCGCGGGAGGAAGGCCTACGAGCAGTACTTC.

This chain links TRBV7-9 with TRBJ1-2, with D hard to call. V was clipped by 5 bases and J by 4 bases, with 5 bases between them. The CDR3 totals 11 residues. Germline V gene sequence: CDR1 SEHNR, CDR2 FQNEAQ (reference sequence). Written as DNA, the CDR3 is TGTGCCAGCAGCCCTAGCTATGGCTACACCTTC. Amino acid sequence: CASSPSYGYTF.

The rearrangement joins TRBV11-2 to TRBJ2-7; TRBD1 matches 8 bases. The CDR3 sequence is 14 residues long. Germline V gives CDR1 SGHAT, CDR2 FQNNGV. Unmatched junction bases numbered 4, after V lost 3 bases and J lost 3 bases. As DNA, the CDR3 is TGTGCCAGCAGCTTGGCCGGGACAGGCTACGAGCAGTACTTC. Its protein product is CASSLAGTGYEQYF.

J is TRBJ2-1 and V is TRBV19; TRBD2 aligns across 10 bases. The CDR3 spans 20 residues. The germline gives CDR1 LNHDA, CDR2 SQIVND (reference sequence). V lost 6 bases, J lost 7 bases, and 24 bases stayed unmatched. CDR3 coding DNA: TGTGCCAGTAGCCCTTATGCCGAACGTTCCAGCGGGAGGGCCGTGAATGAGCAGTTCTTC. Translated, it gives CASSPYAERSSGRAVNEQFF.

The rearrangement joins TRBV29-1 to TRBJ2-7; 8 bases agree with TRBD2. The germline gives CDR1 SQVTM, CDR2 ANQGSEA. V dropped 5 bases and J dropped 0; count of bases not matched to a gene: 6. The CDR3 totals 14 residues. CDR3 sequence reads: CSVISGTSSYEQYF. The CDR3 nucleotides are TGCAGCGTTATTTCCGGGACTAGCTCCTACGAGCAGTACTTC.

This clone is termed large. The chain couples TRBV19 to TRBJ1-4, with D possibly TRBD1 on 6 matching bases. This CDR3 is 15 amino acids long. Germline values: CDR1 LNHDA, CDR2 SQIVND (reference sequence). V was trimmed by 7 bases and J by 7 bases, leaving 19 bases between them. CDR3 nucleotide sequence: TGTGCCAGTACTAACGACGAGGGAGGGGGTGAAAAACTGTTTTTT. Translation gives CASTNDEGGGEKLFF.

The rearrangement links TRBV7-3 to TRBJ1-2; TRBD1 agrees at 8 bases. Germline lookup yields CDR1 SGHTA and CDR2 FQGTGA. CDR3 length: 15 residues. The ends lost 5 bases at V and 6 bases at J; junction bases unmatched: 11. The CDR3 nucleotides are TGTGCCAGCAGCAACAGGGGGGTGGCAGCCAATGGCTACACCTTC. Protein product: CASSNRGVAANGYTF.

The rearrangement joins TRBV19 to TRBJ1-4, with D unclear. Looked up from germline, CDR1 is LNHDA and CDR2 is SQIVND (reference sequence). The CDR3 extends over 15 amino acids. Trimming pared 5 bases from V and 4 bases from J, leaving 14 bases between. The CDR3 region is CASSLWETNNEKLFF. The CDR3 nucleotides read TGTGCCAGTAGTCTATGGGAGACAAATAATGAAAAACTGTTTTTT.

The rearrangement links TRBV4-3 to TRBJ2-5, with TRBD2 identical over 11 bases. The CDR3 spans 16 residues. CDR1 and CDR2 (germline): LGHNA, YSLEER. V dropped 0 bases and J dropped 2; count of bases not matched to a gene: 2. The CDR3 coding sequence is TGCGCCAGCAGCCAAGATCCTAGCGGGGGGCAAGAGACCCAGTACTTC. This encodes CASSQDPSGGQETQYF.

This chain uses TRBV5-1 with TRBJ1-6, with 12 positions matching TRBD1. Germline loops: CDR1 SGHRS, CDR2 YFSETQ. The CDR3 covers 15 residues. Trimming at V came to 3 bases and at J to 11 bases, leaving 6 bases not matched to a gene. CDR3 coding DNA: TGCGCCAGCAGCTCGGGACAGGGGGCGTTTCCACCCCTCCACTTT. It yields the protein CASSSGQGAFPPLHF.

This clone was counted a few times. The chain couples TRBV7-9 to TRBJ1-4, with D tentatively TRBD1 (6 bases). The CDR3 runs 15 residues. CDR1 is SEHNR and CDR2 is FQNEAQ in the germline V gene (reference sequence). V shed 0 bases and J shed 7 bases, with 12 bases lying between them. The CDR3 sequence is CASSLAGGGGEKLFF. CDR3 nucleotide sequence: TGTGCCAGCAGCTTAGCAGGGGGGGGAGGTGAAAAACTGTTTTTT.